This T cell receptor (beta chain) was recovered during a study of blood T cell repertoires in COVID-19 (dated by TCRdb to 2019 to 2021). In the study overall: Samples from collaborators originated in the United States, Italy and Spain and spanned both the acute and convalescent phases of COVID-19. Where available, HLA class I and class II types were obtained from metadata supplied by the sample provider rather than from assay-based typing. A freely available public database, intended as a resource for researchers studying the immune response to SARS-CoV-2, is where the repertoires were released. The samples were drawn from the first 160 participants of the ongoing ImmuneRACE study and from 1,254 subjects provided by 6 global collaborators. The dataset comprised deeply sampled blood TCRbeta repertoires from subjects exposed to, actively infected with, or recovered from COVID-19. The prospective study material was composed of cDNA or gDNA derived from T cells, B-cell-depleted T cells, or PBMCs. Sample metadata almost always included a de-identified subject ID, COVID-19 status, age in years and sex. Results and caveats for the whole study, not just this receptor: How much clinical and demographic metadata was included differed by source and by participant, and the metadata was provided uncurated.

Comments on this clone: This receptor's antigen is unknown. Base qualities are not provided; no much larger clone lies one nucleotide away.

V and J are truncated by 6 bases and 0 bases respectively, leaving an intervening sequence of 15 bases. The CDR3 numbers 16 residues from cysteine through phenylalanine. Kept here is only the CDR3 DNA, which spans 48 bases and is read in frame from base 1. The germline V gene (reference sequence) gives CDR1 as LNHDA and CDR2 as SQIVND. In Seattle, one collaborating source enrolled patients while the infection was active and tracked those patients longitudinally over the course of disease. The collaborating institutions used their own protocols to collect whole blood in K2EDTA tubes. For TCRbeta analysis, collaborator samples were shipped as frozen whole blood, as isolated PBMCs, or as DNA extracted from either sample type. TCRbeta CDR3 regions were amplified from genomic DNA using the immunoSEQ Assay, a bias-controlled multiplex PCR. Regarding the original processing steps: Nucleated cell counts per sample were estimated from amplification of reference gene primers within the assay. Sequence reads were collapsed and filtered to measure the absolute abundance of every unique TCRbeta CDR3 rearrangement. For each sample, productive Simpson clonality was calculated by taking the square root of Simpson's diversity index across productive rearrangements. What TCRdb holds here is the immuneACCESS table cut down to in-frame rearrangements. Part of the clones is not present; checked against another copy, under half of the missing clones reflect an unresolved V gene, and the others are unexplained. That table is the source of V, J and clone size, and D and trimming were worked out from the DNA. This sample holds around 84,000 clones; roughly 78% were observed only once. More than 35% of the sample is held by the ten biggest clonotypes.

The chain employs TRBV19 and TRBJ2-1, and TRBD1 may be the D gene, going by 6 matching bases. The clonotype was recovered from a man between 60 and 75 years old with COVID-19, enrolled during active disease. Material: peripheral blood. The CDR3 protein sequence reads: CASSYRGRGSYNEQFF. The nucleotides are TGTGCCAGTAGCTATAGGGGCAGGGGCTCCTACAATGAGCAGTTCTTC.